The present TCR beta chain was sequenced within a study of CD8 T cells in ankylosing spondylitis. Construction of TCR beta libraries was performed using quantitative 5'-RACE with molecular barcodes. TCRdb reprocessed the 5' RACE reads with MiXCR, giving one entry per CDR3 protein. Of 250,000 to 300,000 distinct CDR3 sequences listed, around 20% were seen once; the top ten hold around 7.8%. Trimming took off 5 bases at V and 7 bases at J, with 18 bases between the two ends. Germline lookup yields CDR1 SGHVS and CDR2 FNYEAQ. The CDR3 loop spans 15 amino acids. The sample taken for sequencing was blood, either unsorted or a sorted T cell fraction (not recorded which). The sequence derives from a male donor with ankylosing spondylitis or in good health (not recorded which). The rearrangement links TRBV7-6 to TRBJ2-4; no reliable D call. CDR3 DNA: TGTGCCAGCAGCCCCGGGTTGGGTCCTTCGAACATTCAGTACTTC. It codes for CASSPGLGPSNIQYF.